Below, one T cell receptor (beta chain) is given with its context. This sample is drawn from a study of CXCR3-negative and CXCR3-positive naive CD8 T cells. Germline CDR1 reads SNHLY; CDR2 reads FYNNEI. The CDR3 sequence is 14 residues long. In preparing the TRB cDNA libraries, 5' RACE with UMI labels was used. TCRdb reworked the 5' RACE reads into one entry per CDR3 protein, no DNA. The sample includes under 85,000 distinct CDR3 sequences. A few hundred thousand cells per CD8+ T cell subset were flow-sorted in triplicate. The sample consisted of naive CXCR3- CD8+ T cells from blood. The subset is: CD45RO-CCR7+CD27+CD95- naive CD8+ T cells lacking CXCR3 (TNR3-). This TCR was recovered from a human donor in good health. Some clones in this sample may be carry-over from other donors' samples. The V gene is TRBV2, the J gene TRBJ2-1. This CDR3 reads CASSVDSSYNEQFF.